Sequencing of this TCR beta chain was carried out in a study of T-cell memory formation after mild COVID-19. Looking at the study overall: Across donors, TCR clusters were largely donor specific.

Overall study findings and caveats: A subset of responding clones appeared in pre-infection memory, suggesting cross-reactive memory joined. From day 15 to 85, contracting clones were balanced between CD4 and CD8, whereas later expanders leaned toward CD4+.

For this clonotype: No antigen is known for it.

Researchers used 5'RACE with constant-segment primers to make TCR alpha and TCR beta cDNA libraries that carry sample barcodes and UMIs. TCRdb reprocessed the 5' RACE reads with MiXCR, giving one entry per CDR3 protein. The sample lists around 530,000 distinct CDR3 sequences; about 22% were seen once. The V end was cut by 1 base, the J end by 5 bases, with 9 bases between. The CDR3 has 13 residues. The receptor's source is an adult woman who had mild COVID-19 (a few samples of this study predate the infection). Cell type and time point are not known. The sequenced sample consisted of PBMCs or a T cell subset sorted from them (not recorded which). V is TRBV12-3 or TRBV12-4 and J is TRBJ2-7; D uncertain. This CDR3 is CASSLVRADEQYF. The CDR3 DNA follows: TGTGCCAGCAGTTTAGTTCGGGCGGACGAGCAGTACTTC.